This T cell receptor (beta chain) is drawn from a study of beta chain features in type 1 diabetes. Reverse transcribing all isolated RNA meant expressed TCRB transcripts were sequenced. Method: immunoSEQ multiplex PCR; TCRdb's copy keeps in-frame clones and lacks some. The sample lists more than 550,000 clones; about 14% were seen once. Study-level points and caveats: Researchers reported that naive, central memory and Treg TCRB repertoires appeared more similar in patients than in healthy donors. The cDNA sequencing approach could over-represent high-TCR-expressing cells. Among all four CD4+ subsets, Type 1 diabetes patients had TCRB CDR3s that were moderately but significantly shorter.

As for this clone: Its antigen remains unknown.

This sequence originates from a man aged 18 to 30 with type 1 diabetes. The material sequenced was naive CD4+ T cells from blood.

The CDR3 bases are TGTGCCAGCAGCCCTTCGGACGGTCAGCCCCAGCATTTT. Translating it yields CASSPSDGQPQHF. This chain links TRBV14 with TRBJ1-5; D is unresolved. The V gene's germline CDR1 is SGHDN and CDR2 FVKESK. V gave up 4 bases and J gave up 6 bases, with 10 bases separating them. There are 13 residues in the CDR3.